This T cell receptor (beta chain) was profiled in a study of blood T cell repertoires in COVID-19. Overall study: Both acute and convalescent COVID-19 samples were obtained from the United States, Italy and Spain. The cDNA or gDNA used as material had been derived from T cells, B-cell-depleted T cells, or PBMCs.

This CDR3 spans 15 amino acids. V lost 3 bases, J lost 5 bases, and 16 bases lay in between. Germline V gives CDR1 KGHSH, CDR2 LQKENI. The data were produced by immunoSEQ multiplex PCR, yet TCRdb's version contains in-frame clones alone and is incomplete. The sample holds roughly 130,000 clones; approximately 81% are singletons and the top ten take around 13%. The chain recombines TRBV18 with TRBJ2-5, with D maybe TRBD2 (6 bases). The clonotype was recovered from a woman in her 30s who had recovered from COVID-19. Specimen: peripheral blood. The CDR3 sequence is CASSPQLAVGETQYF. As DNA, the CDR3 is TGTGCCAGCTCACCCCAACTAGCCGTGGGGGAGACCCAGTACTTC.